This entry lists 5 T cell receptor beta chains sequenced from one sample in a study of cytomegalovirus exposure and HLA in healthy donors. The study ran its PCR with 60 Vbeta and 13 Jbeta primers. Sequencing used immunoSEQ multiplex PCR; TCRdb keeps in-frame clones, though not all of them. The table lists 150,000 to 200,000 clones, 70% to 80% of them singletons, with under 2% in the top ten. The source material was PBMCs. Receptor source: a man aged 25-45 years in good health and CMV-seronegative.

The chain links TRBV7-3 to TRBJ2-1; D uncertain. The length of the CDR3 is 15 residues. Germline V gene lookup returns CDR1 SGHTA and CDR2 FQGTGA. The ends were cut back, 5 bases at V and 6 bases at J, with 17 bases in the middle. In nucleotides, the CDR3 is TGTGCCAGCAGCCCGACTTTTTTCGGGTCCAATGAGCAGTTCTTC. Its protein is CASSPTFFGSNEQFF. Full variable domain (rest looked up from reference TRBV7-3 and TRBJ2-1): GAGVSQTPSNKVTEKGKYVELRCDPISGHTALYWYRQSLGQGPEFLIYFQGTGAADDSGLPNDRFFAVRPEGSVSTLKIQRTERGDSAVYLCASSPTFFGSNEQFFGPGTRLTVL.

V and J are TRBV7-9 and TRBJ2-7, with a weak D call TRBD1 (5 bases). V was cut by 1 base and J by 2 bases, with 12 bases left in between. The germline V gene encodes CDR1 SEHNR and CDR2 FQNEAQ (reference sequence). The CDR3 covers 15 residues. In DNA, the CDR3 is TGTGCCAGCAGCTTAGGTAGGGGCACCCCCTACGAGCAGTACTTC. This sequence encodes CASSLGRGTPYEQYF.

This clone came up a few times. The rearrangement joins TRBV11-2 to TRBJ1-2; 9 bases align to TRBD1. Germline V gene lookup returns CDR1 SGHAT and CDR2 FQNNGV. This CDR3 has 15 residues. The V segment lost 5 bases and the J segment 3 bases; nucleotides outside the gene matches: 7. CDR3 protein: CASSLGQGIDYGYTF. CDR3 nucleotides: TGTGCCAGCAGCCTAGGACAGGGGATCGACTATGGCTACACCTTC.

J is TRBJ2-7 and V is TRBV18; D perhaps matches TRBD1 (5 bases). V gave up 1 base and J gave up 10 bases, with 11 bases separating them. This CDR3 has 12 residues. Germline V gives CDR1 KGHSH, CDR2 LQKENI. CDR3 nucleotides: TGTGCCAGCTCACCACAAGGGGCAGGACAGTACTTC. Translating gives CASSPQGAGQYF.

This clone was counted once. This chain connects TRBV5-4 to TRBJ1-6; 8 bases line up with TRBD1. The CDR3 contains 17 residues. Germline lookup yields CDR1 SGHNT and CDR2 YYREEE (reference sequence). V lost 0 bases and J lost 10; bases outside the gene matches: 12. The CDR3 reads CASSLDFRGRGFSPLHF. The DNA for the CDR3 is TGTGCCAGCAGCTTGGATTTCAGGGGGCGCGGTTTCTCACCCCTCCACTTT.